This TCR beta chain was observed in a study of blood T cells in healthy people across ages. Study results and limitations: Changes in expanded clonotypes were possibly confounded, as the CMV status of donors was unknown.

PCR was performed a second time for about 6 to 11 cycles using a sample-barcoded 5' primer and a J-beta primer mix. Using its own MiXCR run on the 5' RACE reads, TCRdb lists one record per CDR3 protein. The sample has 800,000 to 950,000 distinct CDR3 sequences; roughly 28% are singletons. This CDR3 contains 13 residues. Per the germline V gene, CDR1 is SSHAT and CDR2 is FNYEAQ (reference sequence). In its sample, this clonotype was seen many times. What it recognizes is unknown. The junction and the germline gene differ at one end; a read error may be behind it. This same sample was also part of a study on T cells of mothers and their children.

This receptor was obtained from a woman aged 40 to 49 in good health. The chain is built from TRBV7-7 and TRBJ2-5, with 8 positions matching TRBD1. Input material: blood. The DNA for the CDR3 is TGTGCTAGCAGCTGGGACAGGCAAGAGACCCAGTACTTC. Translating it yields CASSWDRQETQYF.